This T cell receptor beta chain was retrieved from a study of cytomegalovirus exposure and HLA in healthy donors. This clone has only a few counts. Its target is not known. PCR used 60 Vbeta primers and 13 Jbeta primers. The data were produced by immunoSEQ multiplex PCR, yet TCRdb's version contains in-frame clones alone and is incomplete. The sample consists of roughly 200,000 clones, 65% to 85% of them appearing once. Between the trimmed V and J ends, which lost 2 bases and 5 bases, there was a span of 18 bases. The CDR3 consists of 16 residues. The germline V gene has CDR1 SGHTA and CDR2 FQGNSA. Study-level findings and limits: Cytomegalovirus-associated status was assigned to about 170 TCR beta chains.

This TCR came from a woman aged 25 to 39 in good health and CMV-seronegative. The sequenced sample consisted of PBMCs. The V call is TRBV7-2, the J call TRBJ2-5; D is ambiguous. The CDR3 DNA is TGTGCCAGCAGCTTAAGTTTTAGCCGGCTTCGGGAGACCCAGTACTTC. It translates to CASSLSFSRLRETQYF.